A selection of T cell receptor beta chains follows, all from one sample in a study of identical twins. TCRdb reprocessed the 5' RACE reads with MiXCR, giving one entry per CDR3 protein. The table records 450,000 to 600,000 distinct CDR3 sequences, about a fifth of them present only once. These data are also associated with another study on yellow fever vaccine responses in identical twins.

Sequencing was done on a sample of CD4+ T cells sorted from blood. The source of these receptors is a young woman in good health. CDR3s include the opening cysteine and the closing phenylalanine or tryptophan. The D gene is left open where the match is weak. Size is omitted from some rows. Given values are once, few, many or a class for expanded clones.

.,.,TRBV3-1,TRBJ2-3,17,TGTGCCAGCAGCCCCCGGTGGGGGGCCTTAGGCACAGATACGCAGTATTTT,CASSPRWGALGTDTQYF
.,few,TRBV5-1,TRBJ2-1,13,TGCGCCAGCAGCTTCGGCGGAAATCATGAGCAGTTCTTC,CASSFGGNHEQFF
.,.,TRBV11-2,TRBJ1-1,11,TGTGCCAGCAGCTTAGTCAGCGAAGCTTTCTTT,CASSLVSEAFF
.,.,TRBV28,TRBJ2-1,13,TGTGCCAGCAGCCAAGGACTTCAGGGGTTTAATTTCTTC,CASSQGLQGFNFF
TRBD1,.,TRBV10-3,TRBJ1-6,15,TGTGCCATCAGTGAGTCGGGGGACAGTAATTCACCCCTCCACTTT,CAISESGDSNSPLHF
TRBD2,few,TRBV24-1,TRBJ2-1,17,TGTGCCACCGGCAGGAATAGAGCGGGAGGTTCCTACAATGAGCAGTTCTTC,CATGRNRAGGSYNEQFF
.,few,TRBV7-9,TRBJ2-1,14,TGTGCCAGCAGCTTATCGTCTAGCCGGGATGAGCAGTTCTTC,CASSLSSSRDEQFF
.,many,TRBV12-3/TRBV12-4,TRBJ2-1,15,TGTGCCAGCAGTTTAGTGGGGGCGGGGTACAACGAGCAGTTCTTC,CASSLVGAGYNEQFF
.,few,TRBV12-5,TRBJ2-3,15,TGTGCTAGTGGCTTTGGACCCCCGGGGACAGATACGCAGTATTTT,CASGFGPPGTDTQYF
.,.,TRBV7-6,TRBJ2-1,12,TGTGCCAGCAGCTCCTCGCGAGATGAGCAGTTCTTC,CASSSSRDEQFF
.,.,TRBV5-1,TRBJ1-4,13,TGCGCCAGCAGCTTGAGTCTGGCAGAAAAACTGTTTTTT,CASSLSLAEKLFF
TRBD2,few,TRBV19,TRBJ2-7,15,TGTGCCAGTACCCCAACTAGCGGGGGGGCCTACGAGCAGTACTTC,CASTPTSGGAYEQYF
.,.,TRBV5-4,TRBJ2-1,17,TGTGCCCTCTGCTTGGGCGGACGGAGGATCTCCTACAATGAGCAGTTCTTC,CALCLGGRRISYNEQFF
.,few,TRBV7-9,TRBJ1-6,16,TGTGCCAGCAGCTTAGCGTCTGGGCCGCTTGAGTCACCCCTCCACTTT,CASSLASGPLESPLHF
TRBD1,few,TRBV29-1,TRBJ1-1,14,TGCAGCGTTGAAGGAGGTATTCGTAACAGGGGAGCTTTCTTT,CSVEGGIRNRGAFF
.,.,TRBV5-1,TRBJ1-5,13,TGCGCCAGCAGCCCTGACAGGTATCAGCCCCAGCATTTT,CASSPDRYQPQHF
TRBD2,few,TRBV20-1,TRBJ2-3,15,TGCAGTGCTAGGTCGGCTAGCGGGAAGGCAGATACGCAGTATTTT,CSARSASGKADTQYF
.,few,TRBV12-3/TRBV12-4,TRBJ1-5,15,TGTGCCAGCAGTTTAGCGGGGACTAGCAATCAGCCCCAGCATTTT,CASSLAGTSNQPQHF